The next 23 T cell receptor beta chains were all read from a single sample in a study of long-term antiretroviral therapy in people with HIV. At survey level, the immunoSEQ assay was run in its v3.0 version. TCRdb's copy holds only in-frame clones and misses some; the assay was immunoSEQ multiplex PCR. The sample yields 20,000 to 30,000 clones, around 95% seen once. Sequencing was performed on unsorted PBMCs, taken about 5 years after starting antiretroviral therapy. The receptors derive from a woman between 50 and 59 years old with HIV.

The gene calls are TRBV11-2 and TRBJ2-1, with 14 bases fitting TRBD2. The length of the CDR3 is 17 residues. Germline trimming cut 5 bases from V and 4 bases from J; bases unmatched to any gene: 7. Germline values: CDR1 SGHAT, CDR2 FQNNGV. The CDR3 protein is CASSVGLAGVAYNEQFF. The CDR3 bases are TGTGCCAGCAGCGTGGGACTAGCGGGAGTGGCTTACAATGAGCAGTTCTTC.

V and J are TRBV6-6 and TRBJ1-1; 7 nucleotides align to TRBD1. Germline CDR1 MNHNY, CDR2 SVGAGI (reference sequence). Germline trimming cut 7 bases from V and 11 bases from J; bases unmatched to any gene: 7. The CDR3 length is 11 residues. The CDR3: CASTLTGDAFF. The CDR3 nucleotides are TGTGCCAGCACCCTTACAGGGGACGCTTTCTTT.

The chain links TRBV27 to TRBJ2-1; D is uncertain. Trimming took off 7 bases at V and 8 bases at J, with 9 bases between the two ends. CDR3 length: 11 residues. Germline V gene lookup returns CDR1 MNHEY and CDR2 SMNVEV (reference sequence). For the CDR3, the DNA is TGTGCCAGCAAAGTTTATGATGAGCAGTTCTTC. This sequence encodes CASKVYDEQFF.

The chain has TRBV29-1 and TRBJ2-3; the D gene is possibly TRBD2 (5 bases). V was pared by 6 bases and J by 2 bases, with 12 bases between. CDR1 and CDR2 (germline): SQVTM, ANQGSEA. The CDR3 extends over 13 amino acids. The CDR3 loop reads CSVRGLVTDTQYF. The CDR3 region has the DNA TGCAGCGTCCGAGGGCTAGTCACAGATACGCAGTATTTT.

The chain joins TRBV29-1 to TRBJ2-5; weak D call: TRBD1 (5 bases). V dropped 7 bases and J dropped 9 bases, with 21 bases sitting between them. This CDR3 has 13 residues. CDR1 SQVTM and CDR2 ANQGSEA come from the germline V gene. DNA for the CDR3: TGCAGCGCTGTGATAGGGGAAGGGCTGTCCCAGTACTTC. This sequence encodes CSAVIGEGLSQYF.

This clone showed up just once. V gene TRBV7-9 combines with J gene TRBJ2-7; TRBD2 matches at 7 bases. Germline-derived CDR1 and CDR2 are SEHNR and FQNEAQ (reference sequence). V dropped 1 base and J dropped 5; count of bases not matched to a gene: 8. The CDR3 sequence is 15 residues long. The CDR3 sequence: CASSLGGRKKDEQYF. In nucleotides, the CDR3 is TGTGCCAGCAGCTTAGGCGGGAGAAAAAAAGACGAGCAGTACTTC.

This chain uses TRBV6-1 with TRBJ2-5; D may be TRBD2 (5 bases). The last part of the DNA fits TRBJ2-7 better; the J call may be wrong. The CDR3 consists of 15 residues. Germline V gives CDR1 MNHNS, CDR2 SASEGT. CDR3 sequence reads: CASSDRRTLGGEQYF. The CDR3 nucleotides are TGTGCCAGCAGTGACCGACGGACTCTAGGAGGCGAGCAGTACTTC.

This clone is a singleton in its sample. This chain connects TRBV5-1 to TRBJ2-4; a weak D match, TRBD1 (6 bases). CDR3 length: 12 amino acids. V was cut by 4 bases and J by 13 bases, with 15 bases left in between. Germline lookup yields CDR1 SGHRS and CDR2 YFSETQ. The CDR3 region has the DNA TGCGCCAGCAGCACAACGGACAGTCCCCAGTACTTC. Translated: CASSTTDSPQYF.

The genes are TRBV27 and TRBJ2-1; D call uncertain. The germline CDR1 and CDR2 sequences are MNHEY and SMNVEV (reference sequence). The CDR3 has 12 amino acids. The V and J ends lost 4 bases and 5 bases respectively, with 6 bases between them. In DNA form, the CDR3 reads TGTGCCAGCAGTTCCAGGAACAATGAGCAGTTCTTC. Encoded protein: CASSSRNNEQFF.

V usage is TRBV2 and J usage is TRBJ1-2; possibly TRBD1 for D (5 bases). V was clipped by 2 bases and J by 5 bases, with 18 bases between them. The CDR3 length is 16 residues. The germline V gene has CDR1 SNHLY and CDR2 FYNNEI. The CDR3 coding sequence is TGTGCCAGCAGTGAAAGAGAGGGCAGGGCAGGGTATGGCTACACCTTC. Amino acids: CASSEREGRAGYGYTF.

The chain is built from TRBV6-8 and TRBJ2-1; tentative D call: TRBD2 (5 bases). Per germline, CDR1 MNHGY and CDR2 SAAAGT. This CDR3 has 16 amino acids. With 4 bases removed from V and 0 bases from J, the gap between germline ends came to 13 bases. This chain's CDR3 is CASSFALSGSYNEQFF. The CDR3 bases are TGTGCCAGCAGTTTCGCTCTCAGCGGCTCCTACAATGAGCAGTTCTTC.

The chain has TRBV28 and TRBJ1-2; 11 nucleotides match TRBD1. The CDR3 has 14 amino acids. V dropped 5 bases and J dropped 8; count of bases not matched to a gene: 7. Germline values: CDR1 MDHEN, CDR2 SYDVKM. For the CDR3, the DNA is TGTGCCAGCAGTACCGGACAGGGGGCCGAGGGCTACACCTTC. Translated, it gives CASSTGQGAEGYTF.

The CDR3 DNA reads TGTGCCAGCAGCTTTTTTGGCACTGAAGCTTTCTTT. This codes for CASSFFGTEAFF. The rearrangement links TRBV5-5 to TRBJ1-1; D gene unclear. This CDR3 region has 12 residues. V lost 2 bases, J lost 4 bases, and 6 bases lay in between. Germline CDR1 reads SGHKS; CDR2 reads YYEKEE (reference sequence).

Details on this clone: The junction departs from germline at one end; a sequencing error may be responsible. This chain uses TRBV29-1 with TRBJ2-5, with D possibly being TRBD1 or TRBD2 (5 bases each). CDR1 is SQVTM, CDR2 ANQGSEA, per germline. This CDR3 has 12 residues. The CDR3 region has the DNA TGCAGCGTTGAAGAGTTGGCCGGGACCAAGTACTTC. Amino acid sequence: CSVEELAGTKYF.

CDR3 in amino acids: CAWSRTGVSDTQYF. In DNA form, the CDR3 reads TGTGCCTGGAGTAGGACAGGGGTATCAGATACGCAGTATTTT. The V and J genes are TRBV30 and TRBJ2-3; 9 bases fit TRBD1. V trimming: 2 bases; J trimming: 4 bases; junction bases outside the gene matches: 4. Germline values: CDR1 GTSNPN, CDR2 SVGIG (reference sequence). CDR3 length: 14 amino acids.

This clone was observed a handful of times. The V and J genes are TRBV12-2 and TRBJ2-3; the table's D call, TRBD1, has no DNA check behind it. TRBV12-2 is described as a pseudogene. CDR3 size: 15 residues. CDR3 coding DNA: TGTGCAAGTCGACAACAGCTAAAGAGCACAGATACGCAGTATTTT. It is translated as CASRQQLKSTDTQYF.

This clone was found once. The chain has TRBV4-2 and TRBJ2-2, with 7 bases matching TRBD2. The CDR3 covers 15 residues. Germline V gene lookup returns CDR1 LGHNA and CDR2 YNFKEQ. V gave up 3 bases and J gave up 7 bases; unmatched junction bases: 8. The CDR3 reads CASSQVGGRNGELFF. CDR3 DNA: TGTGCCAGCAGCCAGGTGGGCGGGAGAAACGGGGAGCTGTTTTTT.

The chain uses TRBV19 and TRBJ2-7, with 12 bases that match TRBD2. This CDR3 comprises 13 residues. Germline CDR1 reads LNHDA; CDR2 reads SQIVND (reference sequence). The ends lost 6 bases at V and 6 bases at J; junction bases unmatched: 3. The CDR3 loop reads CASRGGLAGEQYF. The CDR3 DNA follows: TGTGCCAGTAGAGGGGGACTAGCGGGCGAGCAGTACTTC.

The CDR3 DNA is TGTGCCAGCAGTTTGCCCCTCAGCTCTGGAAACACCATATATTTT. Translation gives CASSLPLSSGNTIYF. The chain carries TRBV28 and TRBJ1-3, with D unresolved. The CDR3 sequence is 15 residues long. Trimming removed 3 bases at V and 0 bases at J, with 9 bases between. Germline CDR1 is MDHEN and CDR2 is SYDVKM.

The rearrangement uses TRBV6-5 and TRBJ2-7; 14 bases are a match to TRBD2. After removal of 7 bases from V and 7 bases from J, the junction contained 9 bases not matched to a gene. The germline CDR1 and CDR2 sequences are MNHEY and SVGAGI. This CDR3 is 15 amino acids long. This chain's CDR3 is CASTTGTSGRREQYF. CDR3 in DNA: TGTGCCAGCACCACCGGGACTAGCGGGAGACGGGAGCAGTACTTC.

This chain links TRBV29-1 with TRBJ2-7; TRBD1 aligns across 7 bases. Trimming took 6 bases from V and 1 from J; bases not matched to a gene: 9. Germline V CDR1 and CDR2: SQVTM, ANQGSEA. This CDR3 contains 14 residues. This CDR3 reads CSVLGTALSYEQYF. CDR3 sequence (DNA): TGCAGCGTACTTGGGACAGCTTTATCCTACGAGCAGTACTTC.

The chain has TRBV6-5 and TRBJ1-2; D ambiguous. The V gene's germline CDR1 is MNHEY and CDR2 SVGAGI. This CDR3 comprises 15 residues. V lost 0 bases to trimming and J lost 5 bases, with 13 bases between them. CDR3 loop: CASSYSPAEIYGYTF. In DNA form, the CDR3 reads TGTGCCAGCAGTTACTCTCCTGCGGAAATTTATGGCTACACCTTC.

V is TRBV11-2 and J is TRBJ2-7; TRBD1 agrees at 7 bases. The CDR3 totals 12 residues. V shed 7 bases, J shed 12 bases, and the junction held 12 bases outside the gene matches. From germline, CDR1 is SGHAT and CDR2 FQNNGV. The CDR3 protein is CASTPTRDSWYF. The CDR3 region has the DNA TGTGCCAGCACTCCTACACGGGACAGCTGGTACTTC.